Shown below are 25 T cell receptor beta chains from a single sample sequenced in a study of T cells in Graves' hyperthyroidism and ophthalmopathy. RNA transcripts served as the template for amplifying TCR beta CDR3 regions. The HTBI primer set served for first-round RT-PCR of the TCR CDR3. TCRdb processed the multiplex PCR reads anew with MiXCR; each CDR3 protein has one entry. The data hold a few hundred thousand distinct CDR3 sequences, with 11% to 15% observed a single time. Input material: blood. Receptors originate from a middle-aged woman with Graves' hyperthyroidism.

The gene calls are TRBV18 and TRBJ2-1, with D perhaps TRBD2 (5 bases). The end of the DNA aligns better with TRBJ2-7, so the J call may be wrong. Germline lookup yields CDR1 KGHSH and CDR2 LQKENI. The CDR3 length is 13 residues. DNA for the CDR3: TGTGCCAGCTCACCCCTAGACTACAATGAGCAGTACTTC. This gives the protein CASSPLDYNEQYF.

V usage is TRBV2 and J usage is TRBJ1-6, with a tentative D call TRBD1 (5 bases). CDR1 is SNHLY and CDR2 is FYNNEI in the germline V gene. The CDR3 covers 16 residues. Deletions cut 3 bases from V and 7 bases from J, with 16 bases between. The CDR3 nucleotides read TGTGCCAGCAGTGAGAGGGCCGGAGCAGGGAATTCACCCCTCCACTTT. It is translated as CASSERAGAGNSPLHF.

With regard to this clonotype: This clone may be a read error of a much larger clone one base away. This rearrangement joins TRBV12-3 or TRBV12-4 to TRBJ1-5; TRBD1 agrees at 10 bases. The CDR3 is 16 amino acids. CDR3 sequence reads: CASRGTGAVGNHPQHF. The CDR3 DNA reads TGTGCCAGCAGGGGGACAGGGGCAGTCGGCAATCATCCCCAGCATTTT.

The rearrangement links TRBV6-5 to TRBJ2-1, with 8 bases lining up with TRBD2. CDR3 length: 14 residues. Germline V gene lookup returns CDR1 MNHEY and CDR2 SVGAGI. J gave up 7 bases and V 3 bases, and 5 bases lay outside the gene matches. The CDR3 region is CASSYYGRDNEQFF. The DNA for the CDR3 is TGTGCCAGCAGTTATTACGGGAGGGATAATGAGCAGTTCTTC.

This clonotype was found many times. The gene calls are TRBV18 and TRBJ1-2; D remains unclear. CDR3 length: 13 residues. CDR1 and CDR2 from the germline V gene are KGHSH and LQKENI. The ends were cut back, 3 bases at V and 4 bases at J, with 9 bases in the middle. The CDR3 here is CASSPETFYGYTF. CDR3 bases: TGTGCCAGCTCACCCGAAACCTTCTATGGCTACACCTTC.

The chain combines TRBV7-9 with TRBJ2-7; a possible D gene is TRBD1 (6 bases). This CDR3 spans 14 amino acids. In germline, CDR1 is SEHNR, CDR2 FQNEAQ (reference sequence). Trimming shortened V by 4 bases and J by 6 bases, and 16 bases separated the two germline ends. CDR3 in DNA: TGTGCCAGCAGCTCACGGGCAGGGGTCAGCGAGCAGTACTTC. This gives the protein CASSSRAGVSEQYF.

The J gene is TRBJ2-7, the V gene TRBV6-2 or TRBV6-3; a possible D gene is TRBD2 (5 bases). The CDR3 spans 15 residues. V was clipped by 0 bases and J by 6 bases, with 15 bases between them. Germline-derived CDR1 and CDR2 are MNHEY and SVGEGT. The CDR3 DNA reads TGTGCCAGCAGTTACTCCGACGGTAGTAGCGCCGAGCAGTACTTC. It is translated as CASSYSDGSSAEQYF.

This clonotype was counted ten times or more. This CDR3 is CASPPMVVRTGVNYTF. CDR3 bases: TGTGCCAGCCCTCCGATGGTCGTGAGGACAGGAGTTAACTACACCTTC. The chain recombines TRBV27 with TRBJ1-2; 7 bases align to TRBD1. From germline, CDR1 is MNHEY and CDR2 SMNVEV (reference sequence). The CDR3 is 16 residues long. V dropped 8 bases and J dropped 10; count of bases not matched to a gene: 22.

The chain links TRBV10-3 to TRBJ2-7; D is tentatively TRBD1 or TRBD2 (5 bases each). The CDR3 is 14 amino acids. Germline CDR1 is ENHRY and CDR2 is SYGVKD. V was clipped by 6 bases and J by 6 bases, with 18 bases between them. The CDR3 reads CAISQSRDRGEQYF. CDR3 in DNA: TGTGCCATCAGCCAGAGCCGGGACCGAGGCGAGCAGTACTTC.

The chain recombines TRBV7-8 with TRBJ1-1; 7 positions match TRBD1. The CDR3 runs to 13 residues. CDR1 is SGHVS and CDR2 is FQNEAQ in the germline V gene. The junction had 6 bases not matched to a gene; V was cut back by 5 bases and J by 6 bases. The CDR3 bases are TGTGCCAGCAGCACTAACAGGGGTGCTGAAGCTTTCTTT. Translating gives CASSTNRGAEAFF.

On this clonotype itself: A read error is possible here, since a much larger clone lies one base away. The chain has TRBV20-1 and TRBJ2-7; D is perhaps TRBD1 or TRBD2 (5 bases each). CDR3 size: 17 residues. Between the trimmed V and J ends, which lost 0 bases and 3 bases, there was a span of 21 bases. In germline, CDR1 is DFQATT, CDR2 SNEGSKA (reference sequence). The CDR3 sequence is CSARDRDGDSLHYEQYF. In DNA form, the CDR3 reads TGCAGTGCTAGAGATAGGGACGGCGACAGTCTTCACTACGAGCAGTACTTC.

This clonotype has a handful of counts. CDR3 residues: CASSVASGRVNEQFF. DNA of the CDR3: TGTGCCAGCAGCGTAGCCAGCGGGAGAGTCAATGAGCAGTTCTTC. J is TRBJ2-1 and V is TRBV9; 8 nucleotides match TRBD2. The CDR3 loop spans 15 amino acids. Germline V gene sequence: CDR1 SGDLS, CDR2 YYNGEE. With 0 bases clipped from V and 6 bases from J, the junction kept 5 bases outside the gene matches.

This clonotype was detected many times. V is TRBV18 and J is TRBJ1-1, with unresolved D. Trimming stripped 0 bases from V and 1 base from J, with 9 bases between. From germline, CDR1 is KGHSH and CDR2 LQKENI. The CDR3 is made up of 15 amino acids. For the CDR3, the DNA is TGTGCCAGCTCACCACCGAATTCGGAGAACACTGAAGCTTTCTTT. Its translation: CASSPPNSENTEAFF.

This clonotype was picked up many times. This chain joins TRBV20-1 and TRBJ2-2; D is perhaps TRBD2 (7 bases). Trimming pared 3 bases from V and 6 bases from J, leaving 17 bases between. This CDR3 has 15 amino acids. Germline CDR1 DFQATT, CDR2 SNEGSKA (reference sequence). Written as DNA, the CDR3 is TGCAGTGCTAGCGATAGGGGGGGCGGCGCCGGGGAGCTGTTTTTT. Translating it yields CSASDRGGGAGELFF.

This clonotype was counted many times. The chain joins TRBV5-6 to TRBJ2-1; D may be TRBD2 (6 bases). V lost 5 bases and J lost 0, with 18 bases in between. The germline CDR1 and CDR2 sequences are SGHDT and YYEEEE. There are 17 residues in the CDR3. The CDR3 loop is CASRPGTSPSSYNEQFF. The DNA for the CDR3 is TGTGCCAGCAGACCCGGGACTTCCCCTAGCTCCTACAATGAGCAGTTCTTC.

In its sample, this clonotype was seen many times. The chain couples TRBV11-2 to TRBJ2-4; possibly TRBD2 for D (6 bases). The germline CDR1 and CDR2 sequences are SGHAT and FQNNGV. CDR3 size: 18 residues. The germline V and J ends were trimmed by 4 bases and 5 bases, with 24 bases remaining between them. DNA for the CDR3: TGTGCCAGCAGCTCAACTACAGATGGCGGAGGGCTCCAAAACATTCAGTACTTC. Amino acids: CASSSTTDGGGLQNIQYF.

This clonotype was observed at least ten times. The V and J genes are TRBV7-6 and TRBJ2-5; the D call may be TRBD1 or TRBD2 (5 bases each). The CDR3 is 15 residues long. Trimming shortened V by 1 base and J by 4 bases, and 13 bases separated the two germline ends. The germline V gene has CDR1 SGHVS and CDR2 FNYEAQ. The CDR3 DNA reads TGTGCCAGCAGCTTAGGTCAGGGTCGGGGAGAGACCCAGTACTTC. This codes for CASSLGQGRGETQYF.

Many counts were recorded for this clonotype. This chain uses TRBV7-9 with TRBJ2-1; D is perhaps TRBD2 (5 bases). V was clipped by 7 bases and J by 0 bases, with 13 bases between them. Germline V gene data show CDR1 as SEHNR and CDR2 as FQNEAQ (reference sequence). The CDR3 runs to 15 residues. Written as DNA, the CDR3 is TGTGCCAGCACCATAGCGCCACCCTCCTACAATGAGCAGTTCTTC. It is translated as CASTIAPPSYNEQFF.

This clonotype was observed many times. The CDR3 region has the DNA TGTGCCAGCAGTGGCCCCTTATGGACTAGCGGCGACGAGCAGTACTTC. This translates into CASSGPLWTSGDEQYF. The gene calls are TRBV12-3 or TRBV12-4 and TRBJ2-7; 10 positions match TRBD2. The CDR3 has 16 amino acids. V gave up 5 bases and J gave up 5 bases; unmatched junction bases: 12.

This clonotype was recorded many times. The DNA for the CDR3 is TGTGCCAGCAGCCAAGTACAGACCCAGTACTTC. Its translation is CASSQVQTQYF. The chain is built from TRBV3-1 and TRBJ2-5; no clear D gene. The germline V gene encodes CDR1 LGHDT and CDR2 YNNKEL (reference sequence). Trimming left V 1 base short and J 6 bases short, with 3 bases between. The CDR3 is 11 amino acids.

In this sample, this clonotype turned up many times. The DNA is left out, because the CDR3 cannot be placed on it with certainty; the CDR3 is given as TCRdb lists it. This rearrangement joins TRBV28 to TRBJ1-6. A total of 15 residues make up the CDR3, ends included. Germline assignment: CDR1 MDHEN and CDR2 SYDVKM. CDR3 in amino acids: CASSTSYLESSPLHF.

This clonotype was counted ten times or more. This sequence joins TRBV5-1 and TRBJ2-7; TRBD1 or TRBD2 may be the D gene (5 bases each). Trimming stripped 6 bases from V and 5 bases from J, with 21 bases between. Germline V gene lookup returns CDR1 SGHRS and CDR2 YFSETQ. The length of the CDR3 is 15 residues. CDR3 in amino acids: CASKSSGGVPNEQYF. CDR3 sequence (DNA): TGCGCCAGCAAAAGCTCTGGGGGAGTGCCGAACGAGCAGTACTTC. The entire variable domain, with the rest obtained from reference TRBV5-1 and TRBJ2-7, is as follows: KAGVTQTPRYLIKTRGQQVTLSCSPISGHRSVSWYQQTPGQGLQFLFEYFSETQRNKGNFPGRFSGRQFSNSRSEMNVSTLELGDSALYLCASKSSGGVPNEQYFGPGTRLTVT.

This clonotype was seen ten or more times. CDR3: CASSGLVWGRYEQYF. For the CDR3, the DNA is TGTGCCAGCAGTGGGCTCGTATGGGGTAGATACGAGCAGTACTTC. The gene calls are TRBV2 and TRBJ2-7; D uncertain. CDR1 and CDR2 from the germline V gene are SNHLY and FYNNEI. CDR3 length equals 15 residues. V dropped 4 bases and J dropped 4 bases, with 17 bases sitting between them.

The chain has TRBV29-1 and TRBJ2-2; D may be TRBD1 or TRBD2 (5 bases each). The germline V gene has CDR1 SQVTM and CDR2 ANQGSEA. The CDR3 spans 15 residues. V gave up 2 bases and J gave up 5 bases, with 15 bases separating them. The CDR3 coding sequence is TGCAGCGTTGAAACGGGGCCGAGTGGTACCGGGGAGCTGTTTTTT. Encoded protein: CSVETGPSGTGELFF.

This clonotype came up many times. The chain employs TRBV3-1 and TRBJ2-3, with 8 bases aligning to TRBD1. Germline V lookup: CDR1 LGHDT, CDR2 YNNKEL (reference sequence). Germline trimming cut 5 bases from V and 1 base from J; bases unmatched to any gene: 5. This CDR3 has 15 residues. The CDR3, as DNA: TGTGCCAGCAGCATTCCAGGGGGCGGCACAGATACGCAGTATTTT. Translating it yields CASSIPGGGTDTQYF.